These T cell receptor beta chains were read from a single sample in a study of cytomegalovirus exposure and HLA in healthy donors. The repertoire was sequenced with immunoSEQ multiplex PCR; TCRdb's copy has only in-frame clones and lacks some. There are around 160,000 clones in the sample; around three quarters occur only once, and about 6.9% lies in the top ten. Sample: PBMCs. Source of these receptors: a middle-aged woman in good health and CMV-seropositive. The CDR3 runs from the conserved cysteine through the conserved F or W. Fields, in order: J gene, V gene, D gene, clone size, CDR3 DNA, CDR3 protein. The D gene is left open where the match is weak. Expanded clones get a size class; other rows say once, few or many, or leave the size out.

J gene: TRBJ1-2; V gene: TRBV5-5; D gene: NA; clone size: NA; CDR3 DNA: TGTGCCAGCAGCTCAGCAACTACAGGACCCAACTATGGCTACACCTTC; CDR3 protein: CASSSATTGPNYGYTF
J gene: TRBJ1-2; V gene: TRBV4-1; D gene: TRBD1; clone size: NA; CDR3 DNA: TGCGCCAGCAGCCAACCTCAGGGGGGATATGGCTACACCTTC; CDR3 protein: CASSQPQGGYGYTF
J gene: TRBJ2-5; V gene: TRBV5-6; D gene: NA; clone size: once; CDR3 DNA: TGTGCCAGCAGCTTGGCGCCGATGGAGGAGACCCAGTACTTC; CDR3 protein: CASSLAPMEETQYF
J gene: TRBJ2-7; V gene: TRBV7-2; D gene: TRBD2; clone size: NA; CDR3 DNA: TGTGCCAGCAGCAACAGCGGGGGGGCCTCCGAGCAGTACTTC; CDR3 protein: CASSNSGGASEQYF
J gene: TRBJ1-6; V gene: TRBV27; D gene: TRBD1; clone size: few; CDR3 DNA: TGTGCCAGCCCTCCGACAGGGTTATCCCTCCACTTT; CDR3 protein: CASPPTGLSLHF
J gene: TRBJ2-7; V gene: TRBV18; D gene: TRBD2; clone size: NA; CDR3 DNA: TGTGCCAGCTCACTGAGCGGGGGTACCTACGAGCAGTACTTC; CDR3 protein: CASSLSGGTYEQYF
J gene: TRBJ1-4; V gene: TRBV6-6; D gene: TRBD1; clone size: NA; CDR3 DNA: TGTGCCAGCAGGGGACAGGGGTCACGAGAAAAACTGTTTTTT; CDR3 protein: CASRGQGSREKLFF
J gene: TRBJ2-3; V gene: TRBV7-9; D gene: NA; clone size: NA; CDR3 DNA: TGTGCCAGCAGCTTATACATCGGTAGCGTGGATACGCAGTATTTT; CDR3 protein: CASSLYIGSVDTQYF
J gene: TRBJ2-5; V gene: TRBV6-1; D gene: TRBD2; clone size: NA; CDR3 DNA: TGTGCCAGCAGTGAACTAGCGGGGGGGCAAGAGACCCAGTACTTC; CDR3 protein: CASSELAGGQETQYF
J gene: TRBJ2-7; V gene: TRBV6-1; D gene: NA; clone size: NA; CDR3 DNA: TGTGCCAGCAGTGAAGCCGCTATGGCCTACGAGCAGTACTTC; CDR3 protein: CASSEAAMAYEQYF
J gene: TRBJ2-1; V gene: TRBV9; D gene: TRBD2; clone size: NA; CDR3 DNA: TGTGCCAGCAGCCCGGGACTAGCGGAATACAATGAGCAGTTCTTC; CDR3 protein: CASSPGLAEYNEQFF
J gene: TRBJ1-1; V gene: TRBV27; D gene: NA; clone size: NA; CDR3 DNA: TGTGCCAGCAGCTCGAACACTGAAGCTTTCTTT; CDR3 protein: CASSSNTEAFF
J gene: TRBJ2-3; V gene: TRBV5-6; D gene: TRBD2; clone size: NA; CDR3 DNA: TGTGCCAGCAGCTTACCGGATCGGGGGGGCCCGTTAGTTTTGGATACGCAGTATTTT; CDR3 protein: CASSLPDRGGPLVLDTQYF
J gene: TRBJ1-1; V gene: TRBV28; D gene: TRBD1; clone size: NA; CDR3 DNA: TGTGCCAGCACCCTACCGACAGGGTGGGCTTTCTTT; CDR3 protein: CASTLPTGWAFF
J gene: TRBJ2-5; V gene: TRBV6-1; D gene: TRBD2; clone size: NA; CDR3 DNA: TGTGCCAGCAGTGCAACTCCTAGCGGGGGGGGAGAGACCCAGTACTTC; CDR3 protein: CASSATPSGGGETQYF
J gene: TRBJ1-1; V gene: TRBV18; D gene: TRBD1; clone size: NA; CDR3 DNA: TGTGCCAGCTCACCTTTTCGACAGGGGGCGGACACTGAAGCTTTCTTT; CDR3 protein: CASSPFRQGADTEAFF
J gene: TRBJ2-1; V gene: TRBV7-2; D gene: TRBD2; clone size: NA; CDR3 DNA: TGTGCCAGCAGACCCACGGGGGGAAGGCAGTTCTTC; CDR3 protein: CASRPTGGRQFF
J gene: TRBJ1-6; V gene: TRBV25-1; D gene: TRBD1; clone size: NA; CDR3 DNA: TGTGCCAGCAGTTGGGACAGGGGTGGGTCACCCCTCCACTTT; CDR3 protein: CASSWDRGGSPLHF
J gene: TRBJ1-6; V gene: TRBV14; D gene: TRBD1; clone size: once; CDR3 DNA: TGTGCCAGCAGCCCGTACAGGGGGGAAAATTCACCCCTCCACTTT; CDR3 protein: CASSPYRGENSPLHF
J gene: TRBJ2-7; V gene: TRBV2; D gene: TRBD2; clone size: NA; CDR3 DNA: TGTGCCAGCACTAGCGGATCCTACGAGCAGTACTTC; CDR3 protein: CASTSGSYEQYF
J gene: TRBJ1-2; V gene: TRBV4-1; D gene: NA; clone size: NA; CDR3 DNA: TGCGCCAGCAGCCAAGTCTTCCGACAGAACTATGGCTACACCTTC; CDR3 protein: CASSQVFRQNYGYTF
J gene: TRBJ2-7; V gene: TRBV7-6; D gene: TRBD2; clone size: NA; CDR3 DNA: TGTGCCAGCAGCTCGGGACTAGCGGGGGTCTACGAGCAGTACTTC; CDR3 protein: CASSSGLAGVYEQYF
J gene: TRBJ2-1; V gene: TRBV12-5; D gene: NA; clone size: NA; CDR3 DNA: TGTGCTAGTGGTTTCGCAGACCGGGACTCCCTAAACAATGAGCAGTTCTTC; CDR3 protein: CASGFADRDSLNNEQFF
J gene: TRBJ1-2; V gene: TRBV4-1; D gene: NA; clone size: NA; CDR3 DNA: TGCGCCAGCAGCCAAGATCAAGGGGATAACTATGGCTACACCTTC; CDR3 protein: CASSQDQGDNYGYTF
J gene: TRBJ2-3; V gene: TRBV13; D gene: NA; clone size: few; CDR3 DNA: TGTGCCAGCAGCTTAGGAGCCCCCCGACTAGTCACTAACACAGATACGCAGTATTTT; CDR3 protein: CASSLGAPRLVTNTDTQYF
J gene: TRBJ2-1; V gene: TRBV19; D gene: TRBD1; clone size: NA; CDR3 DNA: TGTGCCAGTAGTCTCCAGGGGGCCGCTGAGCAGTTCTTC; CDR3 protein: CASSLQGAAEQFF
J gene: TRBJ2-1; V gene: TRBV6-4; D gene: TRBD2; clone size: NA; CDR3 DNA: TGTGCCAGCAGCCGGATAGCGGGGGGGCTTATTACTAGAGATGAGCAGTTCTTC; CDR3 protein: CASSRIAGGLITRDEQFF
J gene: TRBJ1-2; V gene: TRBV19; D gene: NA; clone size: NA; CDR3 DNA: TGTGCCAGTGGGCAGGGATATGGCTACACCTTC; CDR3 protein: CASGQGYGYTF
J gene: TRBJ1-1; V gene: TRBV6-1; D gene: NA; clone size: NA; CDR3 DNA: TGTGCCAGCAGTGCTGAACTAAGCGGGGGGACTGAAGCTTTCTTT; CDR3 protein: CASSAELSGGTEAFF
J gene: TRBJ1-1; V gene: TRBV5-5; D gene: NA; clone size: NA; CDR3 DNA: TGTGCCAGCAGCTTGCAGGGGAACCCTGAAGCTTTCTTT; CDR3 protein: CASSLQGNPEAFF
J gene: TRBJ1-6; V gene: TRBV7-2; D gene: NA; clone size: NA; CDR3 DNA: TGTGCCAGCAGCACCAGCGGGGGAATCACGAATTCACCCCTCCACTTT; CDR3 protein: CASSTSGGITNSPLHF
J gene: TRBJ1-4; V gene: TRBV28; D gene: TRBD1; clone size: NA; CDR3 DNA: TGTGCCAGCAGTTTATACGGCAGGGGGCGTAATGAAAAACTGTTTTTT; CDR3 protein: CASSLYGRGRNEKLFF
J gene: TRBJ1-2; V gene: TRBV19; D gene: NA; clone size: NA; CDR3 DNA: TGTGCCAGTAGTATAATAGGGGACACCAGGGATGGCTACACCTTC; CDR3 protein: CASSIIGDTRDGYTF
J gene: TRBJ1-3; V gene: TRBV5-1; D gene: NA; clone size: few; CDR3 DNA: TGCGCCAGCAGCTTGGTCGGTGCGACATACGAAAACACCATATATTTT; CDR3 protein: CASSLVGATYENTIYF
J gene: TRBJ1-2; V gene: TRBV19; D gene: NA; clone size: NA; CDR3 DNA: TGTGCCAGTAGTTCTGGACAGTACTATGGCTACACCTTC; CDR3 protein: CASSSGQYYGYTF
J gene: TRBJ2-1; V gene: TRBV6-5; D gene: NA; clone size: NA; CDR3 DNA: TGTGCCTCCAGGGCTAGCGTACGGGAGCAGTTCTTC; CDR3 protein: CASRASVREQFF
J gene: TRBJ1-2; V gene: TRBV7-6; D gene: NA; clone size: NA; CDR3 DNA: TGTGCCAGCAGCGGTGCGGGTAACTATGGCTACACCTTC; CDR3 protein: CASSGAGNYGYTF
J gene: TRBJ1-1; V gene: TRBV28; D gene: NA; clone size: NA; CDR3 DNA: TGTGCCAGCAGCTCCCCCGGTGGGGCAACTGAAGCTTTCTTT; CDR3 protein: CASSSPGGATEAFF
J gene: TRBJ1-5; V gene: TRBV6-1; D gene: NA; clone size: NA; CDR3 DNA: TGTGCCAGCAGTGACCCGAGTCCCCAGCATTTT; CDR3 protein: CASSDPSPQHF
J gene: TRBJ1-4; V gene: TRBV2; D gene: NA; clone size: NA; CDR3 DNA: TGTGCCAGCAGTGAAGGAGCGGAGGGTCACGGAAAACTGTTTTTT; CDR3 protein: CASSEGAEGHGKLFF
J gene: TRBJ1-2; V gene: TRBV10-3; D gene: NA; clone size: NA; CDR3 DNA: TGTGCCATCAGTGAGCACGGCGGAAACTATGGCTACACCTTC; CDR3 protein: CAISEHGGNYGYTF
J gene: TRBJ1-3; V gene: TRBV6-1; D gene: NA; clone size: NA; CDR3 DNA: TGTGCCAGCAGTGACTTAGGCCAGGGAAAGAGCTCTGGAAACACCATATATTTT; CDR3 protein: CASSDLGQGKSSGNTIYF
J gene: TRBJ1-6; V gene: TRBV7-3; D gene: NA; clone size: NA; CDR3 DNA: TGTGCCAGCAGCAGTACAGGGAACTATAATTCACCCCTCCACTTT; CDR3 protein: CASSSTGNYNSPLHF
J gene: TRBJ2-5; V gene: TRBV7-9; D gene: NA; clone size: once; CDR3 DNA: TGTGCCAGCAATAGCGAGTCGACCCAGTACTTC; CDR3 protein: CASNSESTQYF
J gene: TRBJ1-6; V gene: TRBV2; D gene: TRBD1; clone size: NA; CDR3 DNA: TGTGCCGCCTCCCTGACAGGGGGCAATTCACCCCTCCACTTT; CDR3 protein: CAASLTGGNSPLHF
J gene: TRBJ2-3; V gene: TRBV7-3; D gene: NA; clone size: NA; CDR3 DNA: TGTGCCAGCAGCCCTGGACTGAGCACAGATACGCAGTATTTT; CDR3 protein: CASSPGLSTDTQYF
J gene: TRBJ2-3; V gene: TRBV30; D gene: TRBD2; clone size: NA; CDR3 DNA: TGTGCCTGGAGTGTCTCCGGGGGGGCTGGTACGCAGTATTTT; CDR3 protein: CAWSVSGGAGTQYF
J gene: TRBJ2-3; V gene: TRBV27; D gene: NA; clone size: NA; CDR3 DNA: TGTGCCAGTTCACTGTTACCCTTAAGCACAGATACGCAGTATTTT; CDR3 protein: CASSLLPLSTDTQYF
J gene: TRBJ2-5; V gene: TRBV29-1; D gene: NA; clone size: NA; CDR3 DNA: TGCAGCGTTGCCGCGGGGAGACGAGAAGAGACCCAGTACTTC; CDR3 protein: CSVAAGRREETQYF
J gene: TRBJ2-1; V gene: TRBV7-2; D gene: TRBD2; clone size: NA; CDR3 DNA: TGTGCCAGCAGCTCCGATGCGCCGGGACTAGTGTACAGAGGGCAGTTCTTC; CDR3 protein: CASSSDAPGLVYRGQFF
J gene: TRBJ1-2; V gene: TRBV29-1; D gene: NA; clone size: NA; CDR3 DNA: TGCAGCGTTGAGGGACTGACCTATGGCTACACCTTC; CDR3 protein: CSVEGLTYGYTF
J gene: TRBJ2-1; V gene: TRBV4-1; D gene: TRBD2; clone size: NA; CDR3 DNA: TGCGCCAGCAGCCAAGAGGGTTCTAGCGGGGGGTACAATGAGCAGTTCTTC; CDR3 protein: CASSQEGSSGGYNEQFF
J gene: TRBJ1-4; V gene: TRBV30; D gene: TRBD1; clone size: NA; CDR3 DNA: TGTGCCTGGAGCGCCGCAGGGGGTAAAAATGAAAAACTGTTTTTT; CDR3 protein: CAWSAAGGKNEKLFF
J gene: TRBJ2-1; V gene: TRBV9; D gene: NA; clone size: few; CDR3 DNA: TGTGCCAGCAGCGTAGATTTCTGGAGCTCCTACAATGAGCAGTTCTTC; CDR3 protein: CASSVDFWSSYNEQFF
J gene: TRBJ2-2; V gene: TRBV12-5; D gene: TRBD1; clone size: NA; CDR3 DNA: TGTGCTAGTGGTCCTGACAGGGCTACGAACACCGGGGAGCTGTTTTTT; CDR3 protein: CASGPDRATNTGELFF